These 20 T cell receptor beta chains were sequenced from one sample in a study of blood T cell repertoires in COVID-19. The table came from immunoSEQ multiplex PCR; TCRdb's copy has only in-frame clones and leaves some out. The sample records about 140,000 clones, about 89% being singletons. Sequenced: peripheral blood. These receptors originate from a man aged 50 or older who had recovered from COVID-19.

V and J are TRBV9 and TRBJ2-3; TRBD1 matches at 9 bases. V dropped 4 bases and J dropped 4; count of bases not matched to a gene: 7. The CDR3 consists of 15 residues. CDR1 is SGDLS and CDR2 is YYNGEE in the germline V gene. The CDR3 loop reads CASSIGTGRPDTQYF. The CDR3 DNA follows: TGTGCCAGCAGCATAGGGACAGGGAGGCCAGATACGCAGTATTTT.

The chain combines TRBV5-1 with TRBJ1-3; D might be TRBD1 (6 bases). Germline CDR1 is SGHRS and CDR2 is YFSETQ. V was pared by 0 bases and J by 4 bases, with 11 bases between. This CDR3 spans 15 amino acids. The CDR3 DNA reads as TGCGCCAGCAGCTTGGATACAGGGACCGGAAACACCATATATTTT. Translation gives CASSLDTGTGNTIYF.

The CDR3 nucleotides are TGTGCCAGCAGCCTCAACGAGCAGGGTAATTCACCCCTCCACTTT. Its protein product is CASSLNEQGNSPLHF. The V gene is TRBV3-1 (or the pseudogene TRBV3-2), the J gene TRBJ1-6; the D gene is possibly TRBD1 (5 bases). V lost 4 bases to trimming and J lost 6 bases, with 13 bases between them. CDR1 and CDR2 from the germline V gene are LGHDT and YNNKEL (reference sequence). The CDR3 is 15 residues long.

This sequence joins TRBV4-1 and TRBJ1-4; 9 positions agree with TRBD1. The CDR3 has 16 amino acids. Losses at the gene ends were 3 bases for V and 8 bases for J; bases not matched to a gene: 10. CDR1 is MGHRA and CDR2 is YSYEKL in the germline V gene. CDR3 DNA: TGCGCCAGCAGCCAGCGTACGGGACAGGGCCGAGAAAAACTGTTTTTT. Its translation: CASSQRTGQGREKLFF.

This clone has a single count. The CDR3 bases are TGTGCCAGCAGTGCCACAGGGAGCTATGGCTACACCTTC. It encodes CASSATGSYGYTF. The chain carries TRBV6-2 or TRBV6-3 and TRBJ1-2; weak D call: TRBD1 (6 bases). With 5 bases removed from V and 4 bases from J, the gap between germline ends came to 11 bases. This CDR3 spans 13 amino acids. Per germline, CDR1 MNHEY and CDR2 SVGEGT.

In its sample, this clone was seen once. This chain uses TRBV6-6 with TRBJ1-6; 10 positions agree with TRBD1. Looked up from germline, CDR1 is MNHNY and CDR2 is SVGAGI (reference sequence). The V and J ends lost 0 bases and 8 bases, in that order; junction bases with no gene match: 4. The CDR3 spans 16 residues. The CDR3, as DNA: TGTGCCAGCAGTTACTCCGTCGGGACAGGGGATTCACCCCTCCACTTT. Translated: CASSYSVGTGDSPLHF.

V usage is TRBV30 and J usage is TRBJ1-5, with D perhaps matching TRBD1 (5 bases). There are 14 residues in the CDR3. Trimming stripped 7 bases from V and 0 bases from J, with 13 bases between. Germline assignment: CDR1 GTSNPN and CDR2 SVGIG (reference sequence). CDR3 DNA: TGTGCCTTTTCCGGGACTAATAGCAATCAGCCCCAGCATTTT. Protein product: CAFSGTNSNQPQHF.

The J gene is TRBJ2-2, the V gene TRBV6-1; 8 nucleotides agree with TRBD1. CDR3 size: 17 residues. The V and J ends lost 4 bases and 4 bases, in that order; junction bases with no gene match: 11. Germline loops: CDR1 MNHNS, CDR2 SASEGT. The CDR3 loop reads CASSGPPRQGSTGELFF. For the CDR3, the DNA is TGTGCCAGCAGTGGCCCCCCCAGACAGGGGAGCACCGGGGAGCTGTTTTTT.

The chain recombines TRBV11-2 with TRBJ2-7; TRBD1 agrees at 7 bases. The CDR3 runs to 15 residues. The J segment lost 5 bases and the V segment lost 2 bases, leaving 9 bases of the junction unmatched. Germline-derived CDR1 and CDR2 are SGHAT and FQNNGV. CDR3 sequence: CASSLIRGRVDEQYF. In DNA form, the CDR3 reads TGTGCCAGCAGCTTAATTAGGGGGCGGGTTGACGAGCAGTACTTC.

V and J are TRBV7-9 and TRBJ1-1, with D maybe TRBD1 (6 bases). Per germline, CDR1 SEHNR and CDR2 FQNEAQ (reference sequence). With 1 base removed from V and 2 bases from J, the gap between germline ends came to 8 bases. The CDR3 covers 14 residues. As DNA, the CDR3 is TGTGCCAGCAGCTTAGGACAGGCCAACACTGAAGCTTTCTTT. Its protein is CASSLGQANTEAFF.

The chain uses TRBV30 and TRBJ2-5, with 7 nucleotides matching TRBD1. After removal of 3 bases from V and 3 bases from J, the junction contained 7 bases not matched to a gene. The CDR3 has 14 amino acids. Germline lookup yields CDR1 GTSNPN and CDR2 SVGIG (reference sequence). CDR3 region: CAWSPGTAKETQYF. DNA of the CDR3: TGTGCCTGGAGCCCCGGGACAGCCAAAGAGACCCAGTACTTC.

The chain employs TRBV5-6 and TRBJ1-4; weak D call: TRBD1 (6 bases). The CDR3 spans 17 residues. Looked up from germline, CDR1 is SGHDT and CDR2 is YYEEEE. Trimming shortened V by 4 bases and J by 3 bases, and 19 bases separated the two germline ends. The DNA for the CDR3 is TGTGCCAGCAGCCCTAGACCAGGGGTTGGGTCTAATGAAAAACTGTTTTTT. It encodes CASSPRPGVGSNEKLFF. The variable domain in full, completed from reference TRBV5-6 and TRBJ1-4, reads DAGVTQSPTHLIKTRGQQVTLRCSPKSGHDTVSWYQQALGQGPQFIFQYYEEEERQRGNFPDRFSGHQFPNYSSELNVNALLLGDSALYLCASSPRPGVGSNEKLFFGSGTQLSVL.

The chain uses TRBV10-3 and TRBJ2-7; 8 positions agree with TRBD2. J lost 5 bases, V lost 5 bases, and 2 bases had no gene match. This CDR3 has 12 residues. CDR1 is ENHRY, CDR2 SYGVKD, per germline. The chain's CDR3 is CAISSLADEQYF. DNA of the CDR3: TGTGCCATCAGTTCACTAGCGGACGAGCAGTACTTC.

The chain joins TRBV3-1 (or the pseudogene TRBV3-2) to TRBJ2-1; D might be TRBD2 (6 bases). This CDR3 has 16 residues. Germline assignment: CDR1 LGHDT and CDR2 YNNKEL (reference sequence). V dropped 4 bases and J dropped 0 bases, with 13 bases sitting between them. The CDR3 region has the DNA TGTGCCAGCAGCCCGGGGGAGCCGAGCTCCTACAATGAGCAGTTCTTC. Protein: CASSPGEPSSYNEQFF.

V and J are TRBV27 and TRBJ2-2; D call uncertain. Between the trimmed V and J ends, which lost 0 bases and 6 bases, there was a span of 8 bases. Germline V gene data show CDR1 as MNHEY and CDR2 as SMNVEV (reference sequence). The CDR3 sequence is 14 residues long. CDR3: CASSLSRVPGELFF. In nucleotides, the CDR3 is TGTGCCAGCAGTTTATCACGCGTCCCCGGGGAGCTGTTTTTT.

The chain's CDR3 is CASSFPTSGEPTDTQYF. CDR3 DNA: TGTGCCAGCAGCTTTCCAACTAGCGGGGAACCCACAGATACGCAGTATTTT. The chain joins TRBV11-2 to TRBJ2-3; TRBD2 aligns across 10 bases. This CDR3 spans 17 amino acids. V was clipped by 3 bases and J by 2 bases; unmatched bases: 8. Germline V gene data show CDR1 as SGHAT and CDR2 as FQNNGV. The full variable domain, completed using reference TRBV11-2 and TRBJ2-3, is EAGVAQSPRYKIIEKRQSVAFWCNPISGHATLYWYQQILGQGPKLLIQFQNNGVVDDSQLPKDRFSAERLKGVDSTLKIQPAKLEDSAVYLCASSFPTSGEPTDTQYFGPGTRLTVL.

In DNA form, the CDR3 reads TGTGCCAGCAGTTACTCGGCTAGCGCACAAGAGACCCAGTACTTC. This codes for CASSYSASAQETQYF. The chain is built from TRBV6-6 and TRBJ2-5; a possible D gene is TRBD2 (6 bases). The CDR3 is made up of 15 amino acids. V lost 0 bases and J 2 bases, leaving 10 bases between the germline ends. From germline, CDR1 is MNHNY and CDR2 SVGAGI (reference sequence).

This clone was seen only once. CDR3 coding DNA: TGTGCCAGCAGCGTAGCCATTACACAGGGGGCCTCAGGCACCGGGGAGCTGTTTTTT. It specifies CASSVAITQGASGTGELFF. The chain links TRBV9 to TRBJ2-2; TRBD1 agrees at 9 bases. CDR3 length equals 19 residues. Germline V lookup: CDR1 SGDLS, CDR2 YYNGEE. Trimming took 0 bases from V and 4 from J; bases not matched to a gene: 13.

V usage is TRBV7-4 and J usage is TRBJ2-1; 8 bases map to TRBD2. The CDR3 runs to 16 residues. The germline V gene has CDR1 SGHVT and CDR2 SQSDAQ. Trimming removed 7 bases from V and 5 bases from J; junction bases left unmatched: 13. The CDR3 sequence is CASKRSVRGEDNEQFF. CDR3 nucleotides: TGTGCCAGCAAACGGTCGGTGCGGGGGGAAGACAATGAGCAGTTCTTC.

V gene TRBV7-2 combines with J gene TRBJ1-3; 11 nucleotides match TRBD1. The CDR3 runs 16 residues. The trim removed 5 bases at V and 0 bases at J, leaving 3 bases unmatched. CDR1 and CDR2 (germline): SGHTA, FQGNSA. CDR3 in DNA: TGTGCCAGCAGCCTCGGGACAGGGGGCTCTGGAAACACCATATATTTT. Its translation is CASSLGTGGSGNTIYF.